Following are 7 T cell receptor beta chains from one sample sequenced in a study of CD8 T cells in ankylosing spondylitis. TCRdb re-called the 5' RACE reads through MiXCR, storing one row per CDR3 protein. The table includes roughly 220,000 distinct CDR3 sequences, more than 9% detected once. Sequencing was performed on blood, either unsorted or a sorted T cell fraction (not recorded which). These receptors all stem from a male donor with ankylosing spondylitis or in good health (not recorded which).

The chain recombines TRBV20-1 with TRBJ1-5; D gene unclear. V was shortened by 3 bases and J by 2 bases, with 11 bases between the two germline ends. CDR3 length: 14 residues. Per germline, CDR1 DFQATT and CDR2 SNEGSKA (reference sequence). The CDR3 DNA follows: TGCAGTGCTAGTTCGCCGCTAGGCAATCAGCCCCAGCATTTT. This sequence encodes CSASSPLGNQPQHF.

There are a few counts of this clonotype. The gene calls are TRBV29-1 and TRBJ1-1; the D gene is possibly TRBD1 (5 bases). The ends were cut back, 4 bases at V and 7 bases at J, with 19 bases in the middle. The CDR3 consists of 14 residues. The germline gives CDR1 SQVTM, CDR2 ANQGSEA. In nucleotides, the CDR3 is TGCAGCGTTGTCGGGGCAGTGATAACTTTTGAAGCTTTCTTT. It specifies CSVVGAVITFEAFF.

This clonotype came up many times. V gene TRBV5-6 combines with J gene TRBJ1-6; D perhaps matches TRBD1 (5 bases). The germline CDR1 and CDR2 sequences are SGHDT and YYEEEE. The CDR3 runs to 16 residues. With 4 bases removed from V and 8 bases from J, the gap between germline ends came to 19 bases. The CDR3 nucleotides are TGTGCCAGCAGCCCTCAGGCGGGGCACTACGATTCACCCCTCCACTTT. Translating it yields CASSPQAGHYDSPLHF.

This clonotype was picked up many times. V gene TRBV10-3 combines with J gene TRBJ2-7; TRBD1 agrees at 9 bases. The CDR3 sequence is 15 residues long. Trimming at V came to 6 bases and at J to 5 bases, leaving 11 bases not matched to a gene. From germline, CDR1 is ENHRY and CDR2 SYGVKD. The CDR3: CAIRGRGTGFHEQYF. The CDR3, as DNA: TGTGCCATCAGGGGGAGGGGGACAGGGTTCCACGAGCAGTACTTC.

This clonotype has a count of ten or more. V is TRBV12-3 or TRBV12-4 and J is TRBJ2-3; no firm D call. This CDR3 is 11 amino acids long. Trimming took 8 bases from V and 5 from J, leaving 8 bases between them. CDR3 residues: CASRLVDTQYF. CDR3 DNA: TGTGCCAGCCGACTTGTAGATACGCAGTATTTT.

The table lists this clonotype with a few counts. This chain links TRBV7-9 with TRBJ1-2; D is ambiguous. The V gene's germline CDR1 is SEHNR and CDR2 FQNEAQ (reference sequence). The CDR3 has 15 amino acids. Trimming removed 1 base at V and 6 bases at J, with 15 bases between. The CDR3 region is CASSLVGPAGDGYTF. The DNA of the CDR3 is TGTGCCAGCAGCTTAGTAGGCCCGGCTGGCGATGGCTACACCTTC.

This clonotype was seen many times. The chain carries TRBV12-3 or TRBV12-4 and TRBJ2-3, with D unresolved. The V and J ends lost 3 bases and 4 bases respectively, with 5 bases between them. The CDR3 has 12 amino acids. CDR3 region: CASSFKADTQYF. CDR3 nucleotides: TGTGCCAGCAGTTTTAAGGCAGATACGCAGTATTTT.